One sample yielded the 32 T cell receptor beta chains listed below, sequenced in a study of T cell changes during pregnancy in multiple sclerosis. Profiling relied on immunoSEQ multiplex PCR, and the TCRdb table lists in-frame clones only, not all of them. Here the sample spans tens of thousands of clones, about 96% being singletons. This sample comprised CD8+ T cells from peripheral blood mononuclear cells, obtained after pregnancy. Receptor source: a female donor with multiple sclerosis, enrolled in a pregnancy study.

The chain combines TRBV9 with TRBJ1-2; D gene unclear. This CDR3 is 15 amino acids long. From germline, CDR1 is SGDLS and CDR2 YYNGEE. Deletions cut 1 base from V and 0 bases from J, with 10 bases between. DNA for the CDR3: TGTGCCAGCAGCGTACTTGGAGAAACTAACTATGGCTACACCTTC. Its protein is CASSVLGETNYGYTF.

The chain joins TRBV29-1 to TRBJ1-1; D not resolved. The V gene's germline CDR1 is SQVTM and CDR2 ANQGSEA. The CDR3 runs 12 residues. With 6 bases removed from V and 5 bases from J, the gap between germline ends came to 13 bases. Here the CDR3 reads CSVPAPGTEAFF. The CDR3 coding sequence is TGCAGCGTCCCCGCCCCCGGGACTGAAGCTTTCTTT.

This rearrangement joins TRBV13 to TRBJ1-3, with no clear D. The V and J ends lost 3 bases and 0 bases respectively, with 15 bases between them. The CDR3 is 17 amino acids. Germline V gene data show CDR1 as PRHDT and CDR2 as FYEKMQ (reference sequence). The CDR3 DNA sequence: TGTGCCAGCAGCTTCCGACCGGGAGCCTTCTCTGGAAACACCATATATTTT. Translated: CASSFRPGAFSGNTIYF.

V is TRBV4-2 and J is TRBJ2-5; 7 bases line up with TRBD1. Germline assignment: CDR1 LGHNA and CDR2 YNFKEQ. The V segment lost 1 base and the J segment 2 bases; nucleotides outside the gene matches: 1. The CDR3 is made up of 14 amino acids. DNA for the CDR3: TGTGCCAGCAGCCAAGCCAGGGGGCAAGAGACCCAGTACTTC. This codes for CASSQARGQETQYF.

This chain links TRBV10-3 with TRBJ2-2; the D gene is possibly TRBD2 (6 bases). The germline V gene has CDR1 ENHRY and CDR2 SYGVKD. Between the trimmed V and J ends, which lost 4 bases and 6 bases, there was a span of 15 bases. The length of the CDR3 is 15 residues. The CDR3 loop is CAISVERDSPGELFF. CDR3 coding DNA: TGTGCCATCAGTGTTGAACGGGACTCCCCCGGGGAGCTGTTTTTT.

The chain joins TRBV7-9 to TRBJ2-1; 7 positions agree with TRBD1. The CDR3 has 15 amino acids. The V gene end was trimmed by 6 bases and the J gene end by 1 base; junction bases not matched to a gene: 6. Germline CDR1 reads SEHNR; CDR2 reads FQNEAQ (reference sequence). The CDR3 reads CASRRGTASYNEQFF. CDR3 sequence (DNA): TGTGCCAGCAGGCGAGGGACAGCTTCCTACAATGAGCAGTTCTTC.

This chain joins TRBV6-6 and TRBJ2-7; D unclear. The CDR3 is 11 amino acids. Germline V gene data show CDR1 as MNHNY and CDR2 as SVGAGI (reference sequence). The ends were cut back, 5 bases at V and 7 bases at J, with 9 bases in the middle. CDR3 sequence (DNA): TGTGCCAGCAGTCCCGAGGAGGAGCAGTACTTC. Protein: CASSPEEEQYF.

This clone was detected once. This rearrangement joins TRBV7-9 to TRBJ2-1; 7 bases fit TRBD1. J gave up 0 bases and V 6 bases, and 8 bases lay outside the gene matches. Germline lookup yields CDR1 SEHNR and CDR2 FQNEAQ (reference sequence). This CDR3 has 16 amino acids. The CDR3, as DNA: TGTGCCAGCAGGTCCGGGACAGCCAGCTCCTACAATGAGCAGTTCTTC. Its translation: CASRSGTASSYNEQFF.

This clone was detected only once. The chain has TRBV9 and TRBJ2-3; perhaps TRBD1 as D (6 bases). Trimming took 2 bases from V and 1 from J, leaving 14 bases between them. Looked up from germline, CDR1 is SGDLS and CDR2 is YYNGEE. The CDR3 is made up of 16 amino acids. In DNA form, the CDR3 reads TGTGCCAGCAGCGTCAGGGGATGGGATGGCACAGATACGCAGTATTTT. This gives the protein CASSVRGWDGTDTQYF.

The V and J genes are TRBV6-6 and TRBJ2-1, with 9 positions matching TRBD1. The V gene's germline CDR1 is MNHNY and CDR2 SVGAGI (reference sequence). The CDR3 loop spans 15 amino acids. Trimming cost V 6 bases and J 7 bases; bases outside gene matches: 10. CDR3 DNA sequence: TGTGCCAGCAGCCCCGGGACAGGGAGGTCGAATGAGCAGTTCTTC. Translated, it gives CASSPGTGRSNEQFF.

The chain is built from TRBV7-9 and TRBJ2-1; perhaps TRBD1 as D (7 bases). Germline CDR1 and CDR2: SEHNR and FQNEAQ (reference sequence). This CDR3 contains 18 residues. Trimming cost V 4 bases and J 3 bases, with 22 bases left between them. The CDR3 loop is CASSSAGQPARLYNEQFF. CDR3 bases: TGTGCCAGCAGCTCTGCGGGACAGCCCGCTCGACTCTACAATGAGCAGTTCTTC.

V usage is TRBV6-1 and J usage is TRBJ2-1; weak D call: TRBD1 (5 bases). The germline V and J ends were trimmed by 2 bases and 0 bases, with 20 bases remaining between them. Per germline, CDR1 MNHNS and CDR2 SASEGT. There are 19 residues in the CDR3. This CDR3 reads CASSEWGPPLHPSYNEQFF. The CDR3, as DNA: TGTGCCAGCAGTGAATGGGGCCCCCCTCTGCACCCCTCCTACAATGAGCAGTTCTTC.

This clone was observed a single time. The CDR3 protein is CAWNTGAYEQYF. CDR3 nucleotide sequence: TGTGCCTGGAACACAGGGGCCTACGAGCAGTACTTC. This chain links TRBV30 with TRBJ2-7; the match to TRBD1 covers 7 bases. Trimming took 4 bases from V and 2 from J; bases not matched to a gene: 2. Looked up from germline, CDR1 is GTSNPN and CDR2 is SVGIG (reference sequence). There are 12 residues in the CDR3.

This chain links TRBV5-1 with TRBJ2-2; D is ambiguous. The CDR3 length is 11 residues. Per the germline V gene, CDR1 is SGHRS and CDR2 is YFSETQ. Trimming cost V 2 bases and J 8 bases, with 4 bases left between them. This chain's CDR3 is CASSFSGELFF. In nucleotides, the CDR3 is TGCGCCAGCAGCTTTTCTGGGGAGCTGTTTTTT.

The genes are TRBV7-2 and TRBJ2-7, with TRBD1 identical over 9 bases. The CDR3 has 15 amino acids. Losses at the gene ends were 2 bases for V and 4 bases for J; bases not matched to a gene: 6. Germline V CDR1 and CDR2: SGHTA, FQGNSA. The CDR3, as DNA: TGTGCCAGCAGCTTATTCGGGACAGGGAGATACGAGCAGTACTTC. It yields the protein CASSLFGTGRYEQYF.

This CDR3 is CASSPDGGTGTDTQYF. The CDR3 DNA reads TGTGCCAGCAGCCCGGATGGCGGGACTGGCACAGATACGCAGTATTTT. The chain recombines TRBV6-6 with TRBJ2-3, with D tentatively TRBD2 (6 bases). The CDR3 is 16 amino acids. The V gene's germline CDR1 is MNHNY and CDR2 SVGAGI (reference sequence). V shed 6 bases and J shed 1 base, with 17 bases lying between them.

CDR3 DNA: TGTGCCAGCAGCAAGTTGGTGGCAAAACATACGCAGTATTTT. Translation: CASSKLVAKHTQYF. The gene calls are TRBV11-2 and TRBJ2-3; no reliable D call. Trimming stripped 5 bases from V and 7 bases from J, with 16 bases between. The germline V gene has CDR1 SGHAT and CDR2 FQNNGV. CDR3 length equals 14 residues.

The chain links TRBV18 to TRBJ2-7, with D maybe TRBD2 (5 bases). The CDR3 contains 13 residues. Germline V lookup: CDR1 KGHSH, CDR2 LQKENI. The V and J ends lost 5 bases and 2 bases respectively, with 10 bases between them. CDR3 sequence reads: CASSRAATYEQYF. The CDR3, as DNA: TGTGCCAGCTCAAGAGCGGCCACCTACGAGCAGTACTTC.

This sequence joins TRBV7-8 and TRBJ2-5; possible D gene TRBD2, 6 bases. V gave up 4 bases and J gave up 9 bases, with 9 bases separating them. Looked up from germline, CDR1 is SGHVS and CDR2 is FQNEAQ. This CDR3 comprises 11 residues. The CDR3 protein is CASSSGEAQYF. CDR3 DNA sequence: TGTGCCAGCAGCTCTGGGGAGGCCCAGTACTTC.

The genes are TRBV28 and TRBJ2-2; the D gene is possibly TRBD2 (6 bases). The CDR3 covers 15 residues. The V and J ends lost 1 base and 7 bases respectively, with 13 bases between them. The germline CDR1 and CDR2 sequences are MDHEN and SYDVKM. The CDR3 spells CASSLLGGQGGELFF. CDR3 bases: TGTGCCAGCAGTTTATTAGGAGGGCAGGGCGGGGAGCTGTTTTTT.

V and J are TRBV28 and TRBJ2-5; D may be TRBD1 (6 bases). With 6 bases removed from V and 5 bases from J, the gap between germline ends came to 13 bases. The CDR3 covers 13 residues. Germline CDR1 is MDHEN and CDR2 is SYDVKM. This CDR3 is CASSTNRAETQYF. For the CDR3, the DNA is TGTGCCAGCAGCACAAACAGGGCGGAGACCCAGTACTTC.

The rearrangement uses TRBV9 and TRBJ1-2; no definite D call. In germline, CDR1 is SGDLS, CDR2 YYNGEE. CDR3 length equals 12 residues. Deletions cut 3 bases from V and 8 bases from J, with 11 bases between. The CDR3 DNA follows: TGTGCCAGCAGCGCTCCCGTCTACGGCTACACCTTC. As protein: CASSAPVYGYTF.

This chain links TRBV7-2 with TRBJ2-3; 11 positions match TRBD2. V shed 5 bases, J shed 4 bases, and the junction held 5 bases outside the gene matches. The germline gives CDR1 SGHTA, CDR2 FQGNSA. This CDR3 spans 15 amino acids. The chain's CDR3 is CASSQLAGAADTQYF. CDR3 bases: TGTGCCAGCAGCCAACTAGCGGGAGCAGCAGATACGCAGTATTTT.

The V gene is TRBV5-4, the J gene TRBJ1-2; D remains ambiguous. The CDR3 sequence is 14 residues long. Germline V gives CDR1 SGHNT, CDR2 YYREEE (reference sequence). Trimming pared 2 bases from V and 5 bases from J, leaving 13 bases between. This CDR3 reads CASSFQQVPYGYTF. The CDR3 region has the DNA TGTGCCAGCAGCTTTCAGCAGGTACCTTATGGCTACACCTTC.

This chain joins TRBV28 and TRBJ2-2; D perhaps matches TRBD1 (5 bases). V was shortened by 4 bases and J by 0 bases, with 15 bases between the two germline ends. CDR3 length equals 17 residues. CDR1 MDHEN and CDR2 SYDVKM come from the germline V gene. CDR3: CASSWGGSKSNTGELFF. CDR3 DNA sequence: TGTGCCAGCAGTTGGGGCGGAAGCAAATCGAACACCGGGGAGCTGTTTTTT.

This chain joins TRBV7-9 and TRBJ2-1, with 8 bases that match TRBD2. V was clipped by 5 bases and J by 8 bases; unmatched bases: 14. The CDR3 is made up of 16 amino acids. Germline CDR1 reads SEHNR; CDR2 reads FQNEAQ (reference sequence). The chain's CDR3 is CASSGVPGLVMDEQFF. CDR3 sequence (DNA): TGTGCCAGCAGCGGGGTGCCGGGACTAGTCATGGATGAGCAGTTCTTC. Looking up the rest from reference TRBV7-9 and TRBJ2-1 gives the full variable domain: DTGVSQNPRHKITKRGQNVTFRCDPISEHNRLYWYRQTLGQGPEFLTYFQNEAQLEKSRLLSDRFSAERPKGSFSTLEIQRTEQGDSAMYLCASSGVPGLVMDEQFFGPGTRLTVL.

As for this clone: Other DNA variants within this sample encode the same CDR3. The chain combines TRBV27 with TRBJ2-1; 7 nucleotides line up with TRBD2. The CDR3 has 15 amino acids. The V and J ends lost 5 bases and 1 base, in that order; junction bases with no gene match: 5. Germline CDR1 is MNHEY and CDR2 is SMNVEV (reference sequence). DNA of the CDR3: TGTGCCAGCAGTCTTAGCGGGTCGTCCTACAATGAGCAGTTCTTC. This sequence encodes CASSLSGSSYNEQFF.

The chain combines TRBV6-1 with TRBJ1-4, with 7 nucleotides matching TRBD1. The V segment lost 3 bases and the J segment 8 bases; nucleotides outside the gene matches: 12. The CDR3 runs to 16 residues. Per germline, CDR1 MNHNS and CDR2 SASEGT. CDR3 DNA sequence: TGTGCCAGCAGTGACCCTCCCCCAGGGGGAAAGGAAAAACTGTTTTTT. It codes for CASSDPPPGGKEKLFF.

CDR3 protein: CASSPDRGQGNTIYF. CDR3 DNA: TGTGCCAGCAGCCCCGACAGGGGGCAAGGAAACACCATATATTTT. The genes are TRBV13 and TRBJ1-3; the match to TRBD1 covers 10 bases. Germline CDR1 and CDR2: PRHDT and FYEKMQ (reference sequence). CDR3 size: 15 residues. Trimming at V came to 5 bases and at J to 4 bases, leaving 5 bases not matched to a gene. The full variable domain, completed using reference TRBV13 and TRBJ1-3, is AAGVIQSPRHLIKEKRETATLKCYPIPRHDTVYWYQQGPGQDPQFLISFYEKMQSDKGSIPDRFSAQQFSDYHSELNMSSLELGDSALYFCASSPDRGQGNTIYFGEGSWLTVV.

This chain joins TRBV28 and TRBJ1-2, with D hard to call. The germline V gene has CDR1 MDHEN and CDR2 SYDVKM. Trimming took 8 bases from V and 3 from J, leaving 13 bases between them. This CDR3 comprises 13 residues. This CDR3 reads CASEEGMDYGYTF. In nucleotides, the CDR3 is TGTGCCAGCGAGGAGGGCATGGACTATGGCTACACCTTC.

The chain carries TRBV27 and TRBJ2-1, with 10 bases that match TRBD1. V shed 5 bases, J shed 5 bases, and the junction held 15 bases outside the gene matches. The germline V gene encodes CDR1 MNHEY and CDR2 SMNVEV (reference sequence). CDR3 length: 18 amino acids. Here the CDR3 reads CASSHPRTGGFGDNEQFF. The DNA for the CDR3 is TGTGCCAGCAGTCACCCCCGGACAGGGGGGTTTGGGGACAATGAGCAGTTCTTC.

The CDR3 sequence is CASTRGGSVYNEQFF. In DNA, the CDR3 is TGTGCCAGCACCCGGGGGGGGTCGGTGTACAATGAGCAGTTCTTC. The chain employs TRBV27 and TRBJ2-1; 8 positions match TRBD2. The V gene's germline CDR1 is MNHEY and CDR2 SMNVEV (reference sequence). The CDR3 covers 15 residues. Unmatched junction bases numbered 9, after V lost 7 bases and J lost 4 bases.